Listed below are T cell receptor beta chains from one sample, sequenced in a study of identical twins. Via MiXCR, TCRdb re-called the 5' RACE reads, giving one row per CDR3 protein. The sample holds roughly 1,500,000 distinct CDR3 sequences; roughly a third are singletons and the top ten take more than 0.25%. Input material: cord blood. The receptor set was obtained from a newborn girl in good health. CDR3s include the opening cysteine and the closing phenylalanine or tryptophan. A D gene is named only where the DNA matches it firmly. Part of the rows lack a size; the others show once, few, many or a class for expanded clones.

j_call cdr3_length d_call clone_size v_call cdr3_aa cdr3_nt
TRBJ2-4 15 - - TRBV20-1 CSARGLVLAKNIQYF TGCAGTGCTAGAGGGTTGGTTTTAGCCAAAAACATTCAGTACTTC
TRBJ2-7 21 TRBD2 - TRBV7-8 CASSLLVSGGLTGSSYNEQYF TGTGCCAGCAGCTTGCTTGTGAGCGGGGGGCTCACCGGTAGCTCCTACAATGAGCAGTACTTC
TRBJ2-7 15 - - TRBV15 CATSRDSGYGSEQYF TGTGCCACCAGCAGAGATTCCGGGTATGGAAGCGAGCAGTACTTC
TRBJ1-2 14 - - TRBV5-6 CASSRGPPNYGYTF TGTGCCAGCAGCCGGGGACCGCCAAACTATGGCTACACCTTC
TRBJ2-3 15 - - TRBV11-2 CASTTRTGEVNTQYF TGTGCCAGCACCACTAGGACTGGGGAAGTGAATACGCAGTATTTT
TRBJ2-3 17 - few TRBV7-6 CASSPRHSSPSTDTQYF TGTGCCAGCAGCCCTCGGCACAGTTCCCCTAGCACAGATACGCAGTATTTT
TRBJ2-1 16 - - TRBV3-1 CASSVTGTTFSYEQFF TGTGCCAGCAGCGTAACAGGGACTACTTTCTCCTATGAGCAGTTCTTC
TRBJ2-7 15 - - TRBV5-1 CASSWTVNYGYGQYF TGCGCCAGCAGCTGGACAGTTAACTATGGCTACGGGCAGTACTTC
TRBJ1-5 20 TRBD1 - TRBV2 CASSPQGQGLMAIGNQPQHF TGTGCCAGCAGTCCCCAAGGACAGGGTCTGATGGCGATTGGCAATCAGCCCCAGCATTTT
TRBJ1-4 18 TRBD1 - TRBV20-1 CSARDPGGGLATNEKLFF TGCAGTGCTAGAGATCCGGGAGGGGGCCTAGCTACTAATGAAAAACTGTTTTTT
TRBJ2-3 16 TRBD2 few TRBV5-1 CASSLGLAGSADTQYF TGCGCCAGCAGCCTAGGACTAGCGGGGTCGGCGGATACGCAGTATTTT
TRBJ2-6 18 - few TRBV6-5 CASSYLFTGRSGANVLTF TGTGCCAGCAGTTACCTATTTACAGGGCGCTCTGGGGCCAACGTCCTGACTTTC
TRBJ2-7 15 TRBD2 - TRBV28 CASSRTSGRSNEQYF TGTGCCAGCAGCCGGACTAGCGGGAGGTCCAACGAGCAGTACTTC
TRBJ1-1 14 - few TRBV5-1 CASSPGVSYEGAFF TGCGCCAGCAGCCCTGGGGTCTCATATGAGGGAGCTTTCTTT
TRBJ2-1 15 - few TRBV3-1 CASSPGGLPSNEQFF TGTGCCAGCAGCCCAGGGGGACTCCCGAGCAATGAGCAGTTCTTC
TRBJ2-1 16 TRBD2 few TRBV6-5 CASSIAGGSVANEQFF TGTGCCAGCAGTATAGCGGGAGGGTCCGTGGCGAATGAGCAGTTCTTC
TRBJ2-3 16 TRBD2 few TRBV25-1 CASSEMGLAGADTQYF TGTGCCAGCAGTGAAATGGGACTAGCGGGCGCAGATACGCAGTATTTT
TRBJ2-7 15 TRBD1 - TRBV6-6 CASSYLGTVTYEQYF TGTGCCAGCAGTTACTTGGGGACAGTGACCTACGAGCAGTACTTC
TRBJ2-3 17 TRBD2 - TRBV20-1 CSARVAGGPIGTDTQYF TGCAGTGCTAGAGTAGCGGGGGGCCCCATTGGGACAGATACGCAGTATTTT
TRBJ2-7 12 - few TRBV2 CAGKDETYEQYF TGTGCCGGAAAGGACGAAACCTACGAGCAGTACTTC
TRBJ1-4 18 TRBD1 - TRBV12-3/TRBV12-4 CASRYLVRGDSTNEKLFF TGTGCCAGCAGATACCTTGTCAGGGGGGATTCAACTAATGAAAAACTGTTTTTT